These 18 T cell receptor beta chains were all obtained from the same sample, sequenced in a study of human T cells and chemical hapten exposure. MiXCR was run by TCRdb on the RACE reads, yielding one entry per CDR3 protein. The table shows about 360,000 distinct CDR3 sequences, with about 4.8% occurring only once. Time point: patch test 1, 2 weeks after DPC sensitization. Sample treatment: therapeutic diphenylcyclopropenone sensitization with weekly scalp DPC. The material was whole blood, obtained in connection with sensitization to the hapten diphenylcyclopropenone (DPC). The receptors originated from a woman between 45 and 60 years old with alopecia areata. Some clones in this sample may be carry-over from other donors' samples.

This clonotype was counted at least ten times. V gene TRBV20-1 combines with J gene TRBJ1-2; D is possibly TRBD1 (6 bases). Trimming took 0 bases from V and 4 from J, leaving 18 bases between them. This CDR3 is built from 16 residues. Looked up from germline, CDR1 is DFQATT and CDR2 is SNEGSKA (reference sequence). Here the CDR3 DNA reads TGCAGTGCTAGAGATCAGGGCGCAGGGGACTTCTATGGCTACACCTTC. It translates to CSARDQGAGDFYGYTF.

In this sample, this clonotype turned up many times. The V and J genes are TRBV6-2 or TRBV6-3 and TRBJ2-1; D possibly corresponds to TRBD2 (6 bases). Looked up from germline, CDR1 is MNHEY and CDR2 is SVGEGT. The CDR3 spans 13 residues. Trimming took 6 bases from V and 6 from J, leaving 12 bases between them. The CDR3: CASRPLASNEQFF. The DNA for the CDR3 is TGTGCCAGCAGACCCCTAGCGAGCAATGAGCAGTTCTTC.

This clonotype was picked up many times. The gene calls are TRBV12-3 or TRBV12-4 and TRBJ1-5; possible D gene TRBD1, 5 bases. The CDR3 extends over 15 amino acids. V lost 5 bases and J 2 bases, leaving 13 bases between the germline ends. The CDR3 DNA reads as TGTGCCAGCAGTCCGGGGGGTTGGGGCAATCAGCCCCAGCATTTT. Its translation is CASSPGGWGNQPQHF.

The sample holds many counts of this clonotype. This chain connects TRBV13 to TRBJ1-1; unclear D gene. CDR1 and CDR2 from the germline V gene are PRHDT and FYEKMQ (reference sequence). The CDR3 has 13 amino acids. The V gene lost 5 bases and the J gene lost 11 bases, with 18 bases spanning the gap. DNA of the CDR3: TGTGCCAGCAGCGCAGACGGGCTTACGGACGCTTTCTTT. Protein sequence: CASSADGLTDAFF.

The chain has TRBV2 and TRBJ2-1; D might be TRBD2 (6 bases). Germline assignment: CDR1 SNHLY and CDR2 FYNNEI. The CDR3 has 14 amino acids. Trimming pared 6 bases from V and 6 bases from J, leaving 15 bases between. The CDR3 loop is CASRSSGVGNEQFF. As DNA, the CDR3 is TGTGCCAGCAGATCGTCGGGGGTAGGCAATGAGCAGTTCTTC.

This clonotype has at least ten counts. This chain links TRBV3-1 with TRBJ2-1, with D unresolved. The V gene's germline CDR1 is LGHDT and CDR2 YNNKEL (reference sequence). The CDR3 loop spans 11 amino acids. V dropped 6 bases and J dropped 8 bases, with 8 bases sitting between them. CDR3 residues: CASSRNDEQFF. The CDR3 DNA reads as TGTGCCAGCAGTCGGAACGATGAGCAGTTCTTC.

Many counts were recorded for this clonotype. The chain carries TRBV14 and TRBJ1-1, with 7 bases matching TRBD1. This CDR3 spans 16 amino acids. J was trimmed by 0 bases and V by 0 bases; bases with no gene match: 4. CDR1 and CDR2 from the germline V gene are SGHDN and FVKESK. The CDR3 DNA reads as TGTGCCAGCAGCCAAGATCTGGGACAGCTGAACACTGAAGCTTTCTTT. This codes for CASSQDLGQLNTEAFF.

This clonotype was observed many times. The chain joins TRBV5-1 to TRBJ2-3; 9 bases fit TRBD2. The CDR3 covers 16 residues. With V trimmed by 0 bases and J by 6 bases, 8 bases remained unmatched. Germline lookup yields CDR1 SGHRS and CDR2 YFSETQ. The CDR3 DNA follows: TGCGCCAGCAGCTTGGCGCGGGCGGGAGGGACGGATACGCAGTATTTT. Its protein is CASSLARAGGTDTQYF.

The CDR3 is CAWSGEAGNQPQHF. The DNA of the CDR3 is TGTGCCTGGAGTGGGGAGGCAGGCAATCAGCCCCAGCATTTT. V usage is TRBV30 and J usage is TRBJ1-5, with D unclear. Looked up from germline, CDR1 is GTSNPN and CDR2 is SVGIG (reference sequence). CDR3 length equals 14 residues. V shed 1 base and J shed 2 bases, with 9 bases lying between them.

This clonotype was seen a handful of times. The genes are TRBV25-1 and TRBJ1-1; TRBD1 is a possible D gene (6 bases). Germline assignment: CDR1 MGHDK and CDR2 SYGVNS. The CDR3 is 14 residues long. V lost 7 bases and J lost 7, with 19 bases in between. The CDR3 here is CASTLNTGAGEAFF. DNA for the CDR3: TGTGCCAGCACCCTGAATACGGGGGCTGGTGAAGCTTTCTTT.

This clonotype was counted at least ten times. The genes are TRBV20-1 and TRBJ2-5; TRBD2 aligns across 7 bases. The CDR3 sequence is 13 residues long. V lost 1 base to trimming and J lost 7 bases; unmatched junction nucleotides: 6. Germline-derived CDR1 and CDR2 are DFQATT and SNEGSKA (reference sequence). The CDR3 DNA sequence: TGCAGTGCTAGAGGCGGGGGATACGGGACCCAGTACTTC. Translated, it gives CSARGGGYGTQYF.

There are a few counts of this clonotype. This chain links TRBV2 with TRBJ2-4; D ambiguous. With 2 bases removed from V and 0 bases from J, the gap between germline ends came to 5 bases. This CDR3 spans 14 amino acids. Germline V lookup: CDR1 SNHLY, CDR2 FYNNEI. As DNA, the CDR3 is TGTGCCAGCAGTGAAATGATAGCCAAAAACATTCAGTACTTC. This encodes CASSEMIAKNIQYF.

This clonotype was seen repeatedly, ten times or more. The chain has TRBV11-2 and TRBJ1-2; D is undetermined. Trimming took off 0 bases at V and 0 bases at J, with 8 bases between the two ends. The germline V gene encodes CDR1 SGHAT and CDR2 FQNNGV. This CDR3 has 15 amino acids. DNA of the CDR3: TGTGCCAGCAGCTTAGATGGAGCTGCTAACTATGGCTACACCTTC. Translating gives CASSLDGAANYGYTF.

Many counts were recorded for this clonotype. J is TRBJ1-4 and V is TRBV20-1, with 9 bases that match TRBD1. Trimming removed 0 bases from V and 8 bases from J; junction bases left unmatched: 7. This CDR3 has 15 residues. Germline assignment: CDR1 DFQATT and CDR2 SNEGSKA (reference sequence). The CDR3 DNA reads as TGCAGTGCTAGAGAGAACGACAGGGGGGTGGAAAAACTGTTTTTT. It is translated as CSARENDRGVEKLFF.

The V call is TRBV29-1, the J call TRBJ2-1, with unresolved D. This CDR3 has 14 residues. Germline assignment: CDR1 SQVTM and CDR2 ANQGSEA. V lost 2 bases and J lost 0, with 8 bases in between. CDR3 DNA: TGCAGCGTTGAAAAAGGGAACTCCTACAATGAGCAGTTCTTC. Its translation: CSVEKGNSYNEQFF.

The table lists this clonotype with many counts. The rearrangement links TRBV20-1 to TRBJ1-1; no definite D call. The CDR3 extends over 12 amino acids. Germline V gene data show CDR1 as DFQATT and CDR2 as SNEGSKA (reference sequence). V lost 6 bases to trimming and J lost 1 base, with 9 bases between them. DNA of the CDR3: TGCAGTGCCCTGGGCTGGAACACTGAAGCTTTCTTT. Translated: CSALGWNTEAFF.

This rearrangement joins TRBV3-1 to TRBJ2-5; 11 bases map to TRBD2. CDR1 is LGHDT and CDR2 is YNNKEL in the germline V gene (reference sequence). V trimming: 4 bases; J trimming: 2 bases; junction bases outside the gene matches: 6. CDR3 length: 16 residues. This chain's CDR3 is CASSLGIAGGQETQYF. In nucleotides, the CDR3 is TGTGCCAGCAGCCTCGGGATAGCGGGGGGGCAAGAGACCCAGTACTTC.

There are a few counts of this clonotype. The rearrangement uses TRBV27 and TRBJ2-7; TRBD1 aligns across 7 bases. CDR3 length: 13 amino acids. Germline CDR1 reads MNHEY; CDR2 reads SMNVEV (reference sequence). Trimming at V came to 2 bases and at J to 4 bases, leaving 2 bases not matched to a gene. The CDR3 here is CASSLHRGYEQYF. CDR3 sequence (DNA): TGTGCCAGCAGTTTACACAGGGGATACGAGCAGTACTTC.